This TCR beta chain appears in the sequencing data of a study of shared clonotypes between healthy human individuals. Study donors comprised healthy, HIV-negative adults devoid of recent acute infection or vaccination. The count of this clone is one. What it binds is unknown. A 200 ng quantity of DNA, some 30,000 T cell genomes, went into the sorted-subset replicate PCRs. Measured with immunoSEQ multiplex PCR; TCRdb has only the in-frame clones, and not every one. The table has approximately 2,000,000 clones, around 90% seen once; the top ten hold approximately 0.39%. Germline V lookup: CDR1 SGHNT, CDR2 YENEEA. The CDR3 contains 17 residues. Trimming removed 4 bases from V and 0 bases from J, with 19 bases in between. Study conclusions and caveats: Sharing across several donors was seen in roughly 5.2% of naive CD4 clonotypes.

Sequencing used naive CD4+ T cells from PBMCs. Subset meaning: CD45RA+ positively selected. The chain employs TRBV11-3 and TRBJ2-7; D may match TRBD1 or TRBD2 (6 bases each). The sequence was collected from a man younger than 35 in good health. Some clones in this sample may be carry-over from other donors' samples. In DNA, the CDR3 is TGTGCCAGCAGCTCTTTACGGGGCGGGGACAACTCCTACGAGCAGTACTTC. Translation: CASSSLRGGDNSYEQYF.